One and the same sample provided the 23 T cell receptor beta chains below, sequenced in a study of spatial heterogeneity in lung cancer. Study results and limitations: Counts that tracked tumor mutation counts were those of expanded intratumoral alpha and beta TCRs.

No cognate antigen is known for these TCRs. Time point meaning: sample taken at primary tumor resection. MiXCR, run by TCRdb on the 5' RACE reads, gives a single entry per CDR3 protein. The sample holds over 8,500 distinct CDR3 sequences; roughly an eighth are singletons and the top ten take 13% to 15%. Sample: lung tumor tissue, taken at surgery. The receptors were gathered from a male donor with early-stage non-small cell lung cancer.

This clonotype was seen at least ten times. The library was designed around alpha chains, so this beta chain is a stray read whose abundance carries little weight. The chain combines TRBV19 with TRBJ2-7; a possible D gene is TRBD2 (6 bases). CDR3 length: 15 amino acids. Germline V gene sequence: CDR1 LNHDA, CDR2 SQIVND (reference sequence). Trimming shortened V by 1 base and J by 2 bases, and 12 bases separated the two germline ends. The CDR3, as DNA: TGTGCCAGTAGTATAGTTGGGGGGTACACCTACGAGCAGTACTTC. The encoded protein is CASSIVGGYTYEQYF.

This clonotype has ten or more counts. The library was designed around alpha chains, so this beta chain is a stray read whose abundance carries little weight. The CDR3 loop reads CASSQDYRYEQFF. The DNA for the CDR3 is TGTGCCAGCAGCCAAGATTACCGGTATGAGCAGTTCTTC. The genes are TRBV14 and TRBJ2-1, with no clear D. Trimming left V 0 bases short and J 8 bases short, with 8 bases between. In germline, CDR1 is SGHDN, CDR2 FVKESK. This CDR3 contains 13 residues.

This clonotype was found many times. At one of its ends the junction is not consistent with the germline gene, which may arise from a read error. The size of this beta chain means little, since it is a stray read in a library made for alpha chains. V gene TRBV5-6 combines with J gene TRBJ1-2; 9 nucleotides match TRBD1. Germline V gene data show CDR1 as SGHDT and CDR2 as YYEEEE. The CDR3 contains 16 residues. This chain's CDR3 is CASRLAEKQGARGYTF. The CDR3 nucleotides are TGTGCCAGCAGATTGGCCGAGAAACAGGGGGCGCGTGGCTACACCTTC. The full variable domain, in which reference TRBV5-6 and TRBJ1-2 provide the parts outside the CDR3, is DAGVTQSPTHLIKTRGQQVTLRCSPKSGHDTVSWYQQALGQGPQFIFQYYEEEERQRGNFPDRFSGHQFPNYSSELNVNALLLGDSALYLCASRLAEKQGARGYTFGSGTRLTVV.

This clonotype was detected many times. In a library made to pick up alpha chains, this beta chain is a stray read with a size that means little. The chain employs TRBV11-2 and TRBJ2-3; 13 nucleotides line up with TRBD2. The CDR3 runs to 17 residues. With 4 bases clipped from V and 2 bases from J, the junction kept 6 bases outside the gene matches. CDR1 is SGHAT and CDR2 is FQNNGV in the germline V gene. The CDR3 bases are TGTGCCAGCAGCTGGGGGACTAGCGGGACTGACACAGATACGCAGTATTTT. The encoded protein is CASSWGTSGTDTDTQYF.

Concerning this clonotype itself: This beta chain was picked up by a library intended for alpha chains and is off target, so its count carries little meaning. The chain employs TRBV3-1 and TRBJ1-1; D is perhaps TRBD1 (6 bases). Trimming removed 6 bases at V and 1 base at J, with 12 bases between. Per the germline V gene, CDR1 is LGHDT and CDR2 is YNNKEL (reference sequence). The CDR3 contains 14 residues. DNA for the CDR3: TGTGCCAGCAGTCACGGACAGAAGAACACTGAAGCTTTCTTT. This gives the protein CASSHGQKNTEAFF.

This clonotype was recorded at least ten times. This beta chain was picked up by a library intended for alpha chains and is off target, so its count carries little meaning. The genes are TRBV12-3 or TRBV12-4 and TRBJ1-5; D uncertain. Trimming cost V 5 bases and J 2 bases, with 13 bases left between them. CDR3 size: 15 residues. CDR3 protein: CASSPDPLGNQPQHF. In DNA form, the CDR3 reads TGTGCCAGCAGTCCCGATCCGTTGGGCAATCAGCCCCAGCATTTT.

Remarks on this clonotype: Since the library was made to target alpha chains, this beta chain is a stray read and its abundance is not meaningful. V usage is TRBV12-3 or TRBV12-4 and J usage is TRBJ1-3; tentatively, D is TRBD1 (5 bases). With 6 bases removed from V and 0 bases from J, the gap between germline ends came to 18 bases. CDR3 length: 17 amino acids. The CDR3 DNA reads as TGTGCCAGCAGCCTCGCGGGGCTCCTACTCTCTGGAAACACCATATATTTT. Protein sequence: CASSLAGLLLSGNTIYF.

This clonotype was counted many times. Because this beta chain is a stray read in a library intended to capture alpha chains, its abundance should not be given much weight. The chain joins TRBV3-1 to TRBJ2-2, with 11 nucleotides matching TRBD2. Losses at the gene ends were 3 bases for V and 6 bases for J; bases not matched to a gene: 12. The germline V gene encodes CDR1 LGHDT and CDR2 YNNKEL (reference sequence). The CDR3 loop spans 18 amino acids. CDR3 DNA: TGTGCCAGCAGCCAGGAAGGACTAGCGGGCGCCCGTGCCGGGGAGCTGTTTTTT. This codes for CASSQEGLAGARAGELFF.

This clonotype was observed at least ten times. This beta chain represents an off-target read in a library built for alpha chains; its size is of limited meaning. The CDR3 spells CASSYRGNPYEQYF. The CDR3 DNA is TGTGCCAGCAGTTACAGGGGGAACCCCTACGAGCAGTACTTC. This rearrangement joins TRBV3-1 to TRBJ2-7, with 8 positions matching TRBD1. The CDR3 covers 14 residues. Germline CDR1 is LGHDT and CDR2 is YNNKEL (reference sequence). Trimming cost V 6 bases and J 2 bases; bases outside gene matches: 6.

Many counts were recorded for this clonotype. The library was built for alpha chains, so this beta chain is an off-target read and its size means little. This chain connects TRBV3-1 to TRBJ1-2, with D unclear. V shed 4 bases and J shed 2 bases, with 5 bases lying between them. CDR1 and CDR2 from the germline V gene are LGHDT and YNNKEL (reference sequence). The CDR3 is made up of 12 amino acids. DNA for the CDR3: TGTGCCAGCAGCCGCGAAAACTATGGCTACACCTTC. Protein sequence: CASSRENYGYTF. The full variable domain, in which reference TRBV3-1 and TRBJ1-2 provide the parts outside the CDR3, is DTAVSQTPKYLVTQMGNDKSIKCEQNLGHDTMYWYKQDSKKFLKIMFSYNNKELIINETVPNRFSPKSPDKAHLNLHINSLELGDSAVYFCASSRENYGYTFGSGTRLTVV.

This clonotype was detected ten times or more. The library was prepared for alpha chains; this beta chain is a stray read, so its frequency means little. The CDR3: CASSLFGTSGTETYNEQFF. The CDR3 nucleotides read TGTGCCAGCAGCTTATTTGGGACTAGCGGGACCGAAACATACAATGAGCAGTTCTTC. The chain carries TRBV7-9 and TRBJ2-1, with 13 bases aligning to TRBD2. Germline V CDR1 and CDR2: SEHNR, FQNEAQ (reference sequence). V lost 2 bases to trimming and J lost 4 bases; unmatched junction nucleotides: 11. The CDR3 spans 19 residues.

As concerns this clonotype: A library made for alpha chains picked up this beta chain off target, so its size means little. V gene TRBV28 combines with J gene TRBJ2-7; D remains ambiguous. This CDR3 contains 14 residues. Germline V gene sequence: CDR1 MDHEN, CDR2 SYDVKM. With 4 bases removed from V and 2 bases from J, the gap between germline ends came to 12 bases. The CDR3 spells CASSSPSQAYEQYF. CDR3 nucleotide sequence: TGTGCCAGCAGTTCCCCCTCCCAGGCCTACGAGCAGTACTTC.

By share of the sample, this clonotype is medium-sized. Because the library targeted alpha chains, this beta chain is an off-target read whose size means little. V gene TRBV7-2 combines with J gene TRBJ1-3; D is uncertain. Trimming left V 0 bases short and J 0 bases short, with 6 bases between. The CDR3 totals 15 residues. The germline CDR1 and CDR2 sequences are SGHTA and FQGNSA. For the CDR3, the DNA is TGTGCCAGCAGCTTAGCTTGGGGCTCTGGAAACACCATATATTTT. It yields the protein CASSLAWGSGNTIYF.

This clonotype showed up many times. This beta chain is off target for a library built for alpha chains, so its abundance means little. The CDR3 loop is CASSPGKRIAGGITDTQYF. CDR3 DNA: TGTGCCAGCAGCCCCGGAAAGAGAATAGCGGGAGGAATCACAGATACGCAGTATTTT. The rearrangement uses TRBV7-2 and TRBJ2-3; 10 nucleotides line up with TRBD2. The CDR3 runs 19 residues. CDR1 is SGHTA, CDR2 FQGNSA, per germline. The V and J ends lost 5 bases and 2 bases, in that order; junction bases with no gene match: 16. Full variable domain (missing parts from reference TRBV7-2 and TRBJ2-3): GAGVSQSPSNKVTEKGKDVELRCDPISGHTALYWYRQSLGQGLEFLIYFQGNSAPDKSGLPSDRFSAERTGGSVSTLTIQRTQQEDSAVYLCASSPGKRIAGGITDTQYFGPGTRLTVL.

This clonotype was detected many times. A library made for alpha chains picked up this beta chain off target, so its size means little. V is TRBV6-2 or TRBV6-3 and J is TRBJ1-6; weak D call: TRBD1 (5 bases). The CDR3 consists of 13 residues. V lost 7 bases and J lost 9, with 13 bases in between. The germline V gene encodes CDR1 MNHEY and CDR2 SVGEGT. Here the CDR3 DNA reads TGTGCCAGCATCAGGGTCAATGGTTCACCCCTCCACTTT. The encoded protein is CASIRVNGSPLHF.

This clonotype was detected ten times or more. This beta chain is an unintended read in a library built for alpha chains; its size means little. The chain employs TRBV5-1 and TRBJ2-5; perhaps D is TRBD1 or TRBD2 (6 bases each). Per the germline V gene, CDR1 is SGHRS and CDR2 is YFSETQ. Trimming removed 0 bases at V and 5 bases at J, with 11 bases between. The CDR3 runs to 14 residues. CDR3 nucleotides: TGCGCCAGCAGCTTGGGACAGGAGGGGGAGACCCAGTACTTC. It codes for CASSLGQEGETQYF.

This clonotype was detected ten times or more. This beta chain came through as a stray read in a library set up for alpha chains, and its size says little. The chain couples TRBV10-3 to TRBJ2-3; 12 bases map to TRBD2. Germline V gene lookup returns CDR1 ENHRY and CDR2 SYGVKD. This CDR3 contains 18 residues. The ends lost 0 bases at V and 6 bases at J; junction bases unmatched: 10. CDR3 sequence (DNA): TGTGCCATCAGTGAGTCACGACTAGCGGGAGAGCAGTGGGATACGCAGTATTTT. This encodes CAISESRLAGEQWDTQYF.

This clonotype is medium-sized by share. As an off-target read in a library built for alpha chains, this beta chain has a frequency of little significance. The genes are TRBV28 and TRBJ1-1; no reliable D call. CDR1 is MDHEN, CDR2 SYDVKM, per germline. CDR3 length equals 14 residues. V lost 7 bases, J lost 6 bases, and 18 bases lay in between. The CDR3 protein is CASKARISAAEAFF. The CDR3 region has the DNA TGTGCCAGCAAGGCCCGGATATCGGCGGCTGAAGCTTTCTTT.

This clonotype has at least ten counts. Little can be read into the size of this beta chain, an off-target read in a library designed for alpha chains. The V and J genes are TRBV7-8 and TRBJ2-2; TRBD1 agrees at 8 bases. The CDR3 runs 16 residues. With V trimmed by 2 bases and J by 4 bases, 6 bases remained unmatched. Looked up from germline, CDR1 is SGHVS and CDR2 is FQNEAQ. This CDR3 reads CASSLSGGIGTGELFF. CDR3 in DNA: TGTGCCAGCAGCTTATCAGGGGGCATAGGCACCGGGGAGCTGTTTTTT.

This clonotype was seen ten or more times. The junction and the germline gene differ at one end; a read error may be behind it. The library was prepared for alpha chains; this beta chain is a stray read, so its frequency means little. This sequence joins TRBV9 and TRBJ2-1; 7 positions match TRBD2. The CDR3 length is 12 residues. CDR1 is SGDLS, CDR2 YYNGEE, per germline. Here the CDR3 reads CASSGTSFPPLF. DNA of the CDR3: TGTGCCAGCAGCGGGACTAGTTTCCCCCCATTGTTC.

On this clonotype: A library made for alpha chains picked up this beta chain off target, so its size means little. The chain has TRBV12-3 or TRBV12-4 and TRBJ2-7; D may be TRBD1 or TRBD2 (5 bases each). CDR3 length: 13 residues. V was clipped by 6 bases and J by 3 bases, with 12 bases between them. The CDR3 nucleotides read TGTGCCAGCAGCTCCGGGACCGACTACGAGCAGTACTTC. Protein product: CASSSGTDYEQYF.

This clonotype was observed many times. Being off target in a library aimed at alpha chains, this beta chain has a size of little meaning. The chain couples TRBV30 to TRBJ2-2; the match to TRBD1 covers 7 bases. There are 16 residues in the CDR3. The germline V gene has CDR1 GTSNPN and CDR2 SVGIG (reference sequence). With 3 bases clipped from V and 0 bases from J, the junction kept 7 bases outside the gene matches. CDR3 DNA sequence: TGTGCCTGGAGCGGACCGGACAGGACGAACACCGGGGAGCTGTTTTTT. It translates to CAWSGPDRTNTGELFF.

This clonotype was observed at least ten times. For a library built for alpha chains, this beta chain is a stray read; little rests on its size. The gene calls are TRBV30 and TRBJ2-5; D may be TRBD1 (7 bases). V was trimmed by 0 bases and J by 5 bases, leaving 10 bases between them. CDR1 and CDR2 from the germline V gene are GTSNPN and SVGIG (reference sequence). The length of the CDR3 is 13 residues. The CDR3 bases are TGTGCCTGGAGTGTAGGAGGGGGCGAGACCCAGTACTTC. The encoded protein is CAWSVGGGETQYF.